Below, one T cell receptor (beta chain) is given with its context. The sample holds other DNA sequences that translate to the same CDR3. The source of the sample is a study of blood T cell repertoires in COVID-19. V was trimmed by 4 bases and J by 2 bases, leaving 11 bases between them. CDR3 size: 15 residues. Per germline, CDR1 LGHDT and CDR2 YNNKEL (reference sequence). Repertoires were generated with immunoSEQ multiplex PCR, while TCRdb's copy carries only in-frame clones and drops some. This table has roughly 330,000 clones, approximately 89% appearing once. This clonotype was obtained from a woman aged 25-40 years who had recovered from COVID-19. The chain couples TRBV3-1 (or the pseudogene TRBV3-2) to TRBJ1-4, with D possibly matching TRBD1 (6 bases). The sample taken for sequencing was PBMCs or T cells enriched from blood (not recorded which). This CDR3 reads CASSPTGGTNEKLFF. The DNA for the CDR3 is TGTGCCAGCAGCCCGACGGGGGGCACTAATGAAAAACTGTTTTTT.